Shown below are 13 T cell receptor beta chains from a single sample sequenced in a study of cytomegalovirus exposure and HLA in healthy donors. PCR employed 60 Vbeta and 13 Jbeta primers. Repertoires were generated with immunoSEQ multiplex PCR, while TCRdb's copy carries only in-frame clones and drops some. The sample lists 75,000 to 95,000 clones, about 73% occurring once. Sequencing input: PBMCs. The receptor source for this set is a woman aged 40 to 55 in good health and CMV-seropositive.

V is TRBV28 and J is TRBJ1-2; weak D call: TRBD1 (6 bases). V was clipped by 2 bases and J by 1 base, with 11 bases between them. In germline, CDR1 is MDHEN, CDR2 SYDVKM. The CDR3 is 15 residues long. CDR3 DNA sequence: TGTGCCAGCAGTTTAGGGGGCTTATTTAACTATGGCTACACCTTC. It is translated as CASSLGGLFNYGYTF.

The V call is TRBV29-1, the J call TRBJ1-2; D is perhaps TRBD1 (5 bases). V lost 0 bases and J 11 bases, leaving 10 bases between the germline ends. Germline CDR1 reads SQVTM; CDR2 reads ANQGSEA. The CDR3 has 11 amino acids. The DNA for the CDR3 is TGCAGCGTTGAAGATCGGGGGGAATACACCTTC. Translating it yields CSVEDRGEYTF. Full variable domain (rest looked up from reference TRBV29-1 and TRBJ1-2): SAVISQKPSRDICQRGTSLTIQCQVDSQVTMMFWYRQQPGQSLTLIATANQGSEATYESGFVIDKFPISRPNLTFSTLTVSNMSPEDSSIYLCSVEDRGEYTFGSGTRLTVV.

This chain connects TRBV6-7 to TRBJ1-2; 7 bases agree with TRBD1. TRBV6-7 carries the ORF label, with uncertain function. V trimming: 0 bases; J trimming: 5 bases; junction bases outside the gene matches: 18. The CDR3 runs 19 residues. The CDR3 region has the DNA TGTGCCAGCAGTTACTCGGTCTACCGAGGGGGCGGAATAGGGTATGGCTACACCTTC. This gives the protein CASSYSVYRGGGIGYGYTF.

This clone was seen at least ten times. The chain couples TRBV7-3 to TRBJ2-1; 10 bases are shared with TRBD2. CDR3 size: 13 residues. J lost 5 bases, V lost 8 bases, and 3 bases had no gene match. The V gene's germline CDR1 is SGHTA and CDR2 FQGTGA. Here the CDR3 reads CASQLAGNNEQFF. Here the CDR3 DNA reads TGTGCCAGCCAACTAGCGGGGAACAATGAGCAGTTCTTC.

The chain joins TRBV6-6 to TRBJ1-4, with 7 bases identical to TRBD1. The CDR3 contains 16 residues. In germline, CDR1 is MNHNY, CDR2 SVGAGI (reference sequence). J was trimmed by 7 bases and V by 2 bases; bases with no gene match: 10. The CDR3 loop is CASSYPSGGGSEKLFF. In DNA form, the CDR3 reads TGTGCCAGCAGTTACCCCAGCGGAGGGGGCAGTGAAAAACTGTTTTTT.

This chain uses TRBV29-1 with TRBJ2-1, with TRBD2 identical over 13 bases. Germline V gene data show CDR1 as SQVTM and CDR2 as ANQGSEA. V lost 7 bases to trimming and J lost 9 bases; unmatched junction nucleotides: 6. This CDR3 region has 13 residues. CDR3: CSAQLAGGSEQFF. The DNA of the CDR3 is TGCAGCGCCCAACTAGCGGGAGGGAGTGAGCAGTTCTTC.

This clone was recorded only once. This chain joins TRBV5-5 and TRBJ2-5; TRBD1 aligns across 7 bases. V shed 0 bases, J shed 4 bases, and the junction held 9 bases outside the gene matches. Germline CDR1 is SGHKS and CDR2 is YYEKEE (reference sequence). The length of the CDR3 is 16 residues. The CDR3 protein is CASSLANDRVRETQYF. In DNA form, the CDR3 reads TGTGCCAGCAGCTTGGCGAACGACAGGGTGAGAGAGACCCAGTACTTC.

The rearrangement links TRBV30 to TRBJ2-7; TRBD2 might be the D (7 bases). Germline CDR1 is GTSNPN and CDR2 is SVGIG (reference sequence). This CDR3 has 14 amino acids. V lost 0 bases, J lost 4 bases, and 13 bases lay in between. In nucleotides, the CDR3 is TGTGCCTGGAGTGTAGGGGGGGCGCCTTACGAGCAGTACTTC. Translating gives CAWSVGGAPYEQYF.

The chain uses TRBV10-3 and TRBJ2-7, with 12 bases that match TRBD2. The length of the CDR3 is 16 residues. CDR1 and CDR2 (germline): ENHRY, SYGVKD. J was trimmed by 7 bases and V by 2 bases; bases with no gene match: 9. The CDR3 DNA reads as TGTGCCATCAGTGAGCCCAAACTAGCGGGGGGAGGTGAGCAGTACTTC. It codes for CAISEPKLAGGGEQYF.

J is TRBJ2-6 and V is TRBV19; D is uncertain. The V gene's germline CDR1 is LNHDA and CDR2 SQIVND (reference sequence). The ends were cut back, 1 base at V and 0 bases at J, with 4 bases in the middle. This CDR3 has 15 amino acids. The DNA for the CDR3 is TGTGCCAGTAGTATAGTTAGCTCTGGGGCCAACGTCCTGACTTTC. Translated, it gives CASSIVSSGANVLTF.

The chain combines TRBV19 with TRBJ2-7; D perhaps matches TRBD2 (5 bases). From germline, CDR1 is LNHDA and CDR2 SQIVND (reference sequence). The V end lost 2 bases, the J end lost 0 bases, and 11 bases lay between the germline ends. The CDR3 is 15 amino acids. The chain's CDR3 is CASSISPGSSYEQYF. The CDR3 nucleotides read TGTGCCAGTAGTATAAGCCCGGGGAGCTCCTACGAGCAGTACTTC.

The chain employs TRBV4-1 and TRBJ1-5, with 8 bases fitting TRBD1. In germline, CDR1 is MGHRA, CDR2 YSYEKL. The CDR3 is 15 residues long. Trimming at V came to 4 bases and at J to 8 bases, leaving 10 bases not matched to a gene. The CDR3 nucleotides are TGCGCCAGCAGCCCCTCCCAGGGGGCTGTGGAGCCCCAGCATTTT. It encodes CASSPSQGAVEPQHF.

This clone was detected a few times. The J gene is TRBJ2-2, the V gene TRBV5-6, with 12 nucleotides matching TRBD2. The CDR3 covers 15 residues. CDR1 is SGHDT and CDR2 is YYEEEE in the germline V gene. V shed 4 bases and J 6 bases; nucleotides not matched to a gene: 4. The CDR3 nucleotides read TGTGCCAGCAGCATCCTAGCGGGAGGGGCCGGGGAGCTGTTTTTT. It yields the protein CASSILAGGAGELFF.